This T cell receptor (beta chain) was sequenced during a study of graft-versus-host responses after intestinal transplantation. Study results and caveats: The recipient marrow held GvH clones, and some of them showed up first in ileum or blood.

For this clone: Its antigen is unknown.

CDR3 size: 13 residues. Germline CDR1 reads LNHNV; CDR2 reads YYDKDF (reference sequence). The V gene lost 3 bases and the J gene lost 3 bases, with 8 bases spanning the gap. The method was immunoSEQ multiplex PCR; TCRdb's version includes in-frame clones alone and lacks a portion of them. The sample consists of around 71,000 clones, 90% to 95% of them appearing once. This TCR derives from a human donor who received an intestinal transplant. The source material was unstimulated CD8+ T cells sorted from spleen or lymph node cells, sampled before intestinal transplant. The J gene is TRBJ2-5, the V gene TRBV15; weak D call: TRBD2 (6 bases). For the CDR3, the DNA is TGTGCCACCAGCAGGGGACTTGAAGAGACCCAGTACTTC. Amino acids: CATSRGLEETQYF.